This T cell receptor (beta chain) was identified during a study of cytomegalovirus exposure and HLA in healthy donors. Germline-derived CDR1 and CDR2 are SSHAT and FNYEAQ (reference sequence). Trimming took 0 bases from V and 2 from J, leaving 8 bases between them. CDR3 length: 15 amino acids. Worth noting for this clone: Antigen specificity is unknown.

Whole-study results and caveats: Across donors, presence/absence analyses took sequencing depth to be roughly uniform. In a later analysis, specific HLA alleles were associated with 15,000 to 20,000 TCR beta sequences at a 0.05 false discovery rate.

With 60 Vbeta and 13 Jbeta primers, the PCR was carried out. Sequencing was performed with immunoSEQ multiplex PCR; in TCRdb, only in-frame clones are kept and a portion is missing. The sample shows over 100,000 clones, and approximately 6.8% sits with its ten largest clones. The clonotype originates from a man in his forties in good health and CMV-seropositive. The V gene is TRBV7-7, the J gene TRBJ2-1; D possibly corresponds to TRBD1 (6 bases). The specimen was PBMCs. CDR3 sequence: CASSLAQGAYNEQFF. The DNA for the CDR3 is TGTGCCAGCAGCTTAGCACAGGGCGCCTACAATGAGCAGTTCTTC. Using reference TRBV7-7 and TRBJ2-1 for the parts outside the CDR3, the full variable domain is GAGVSQSPRYKVTKRGQDVTLRCDPISSHATLYWYQQALGQGPEFLTYFNYEAQPDKSGLPSDRFSAERPEGSISTLTIQRTEQRDSAMYRCASSLAQGAYNEQFFGPGTRLTVL.